These 9 T cell receptor beta chains were all obtained from the same sample, sequenced in a study of shared clonotypes between healthy human individuals. The assay was immunoSEQ multiplex PCR, and TCRdb's table has in-frame clones only and misses some. The sample holds about 1 million clones, approximately 76% seen once. Sequenced: memory CD4+ T cells sorted from blood. Sample subset: CD45RA-negative fraction. Every receptor here comes from a young man in good health.

To note about this clone: This may stem from a read error, because a much larger clone lies one nucleotide away. Within the sample, other DNA sequences also encode this same CDR3. The V call is TRBV7-2, the J call TRBJ1-1, with D perhaps TRBD1 (5 bases). The germline V and J ends were trimmed by 5 bases and 1 base, with 8 bases remaining between them. The CDR3 has 13 residues. Per the germline V gene, CDR1 is SGHTA and CDR2 is FQGNSA. The CDR3 spells CASSLQENTEAFF. The CDR3 DNA follows: TGTGCCAGCAGCCTACAGGAGAACACTGAAGCTTTCTTT. Variable domain in full (rest from reference TRBV7-2 and TRBJ1-1): GAGVSQSPSNKVTEKGKDVELRCDPISGHTALYWYRQSLGQGLEFLIYFQGNSAPDKSGLPSDRFSAERTGGSVSTLTIQRTQQEDSAVYLCASSLQENTEAFFGQGTRLTVV.

The rearrangement links TRBV9 to TRBJ2-2, with D tentatively TRBD1 (6 bases). In germline, CDR1 is SGDLS, CDR2 YYNGEE. V lost 3 bases and J lost 6, with 18 bases in between. There are 16 residues in the CDR3. CDR3 sequence reads: CASSAQTGPLPGELFF. CDR3 in DNA: TGTGCCAGCAGCGCCCAGACAGGCCCCCTCCCCGGGGAGCTGTTTTTT.

There are a few counts of this clone. V and J are TRBV11-1 and TRBJ1-1; no firm D call. CDR3 size: 13 residues. V lost 3 bases and J 4 bases, leaving 9 bases between the germline ends. The germline V gene encodes CDR1 SGHAT and CDR2 FQDESV (reference sequence). The CDR3 here is CASSLDPSTEAFF. The CDR3, as DNA: TGTGCCAGCAGCTTGGATCCTAGCACTGAAGCTTTCTTT.

This chain connects TRBV4-3 to TRBJ1-4; 7 bases match TRBD1. Germline trimming cut 4 bases from V and 4 bases from J; bases unmatched to any gene: 6. Germline lookup yields CDR1 LGHNA and CDR2 YSLEER. The CDR3 runs to 15 residues. The CDR3 nucleotides read TGCGCCAGCAGCCGAGGGACAGCTCTTAATGAAAAACTGTTTTTT. Translation: CASSRGTALNEKLFF.

This clone was observed at least ten times. The chain joins TRBV27 to TRBJ2-6; 7 bases map to TRBD1. After removal of 0 bases from V and 0 bases from J, the junction contained 5 bases not matched to a gene. This CDR3 is 18 amino acids long. The germline V gene encodes CDR1 MNHEY and CDR2 SMNVEV (reference sequence). The CDR3 bases are TGTGCCAGCAGTTTATCGTGGCCAGGGGGCTCTGGGGCCAACGTCCTGACTTTC. Residues: CASSLSWPGGSGANVLTF.

CDR3 amino acids: CASSSAGYFYEQYF. The CDR3 coding sequence is TGTGCCAGCAGCTCGGCCGGCTACTTCTACGAGCAGTACTTC. The chain is built from TRBV11-2 and TRBJ2-7; D is unresolved. The CDR3 has 14 residues. The ends were cut back, 4 bases at V and 3 bases at J, with 13 bases in the middle. Germline V gene lookup returns CDR1 SGHAT and CDR2 FQNNGV.

V gene TRBV6-1 combines with J gene TRBJ2-3, with a tentative D call TRBD2 (6 bases). The CDR3 runs 14 residues. CDR1 is MNHNS, CDR2 SASEGT, per germline. V gave up 2 bases and J gave up 12 bases, with 18 bases separating them. Here the CDR3 reads CASSEQLTGDRQYF. The DNA for the CDR3 is TGTGCCAGCAGTGAACAACTGACGGGAGACCGCCAGTATTTT.

In its sample, this clone was seen a few times. Other DNA sequences within the sample encode an identical CDR3. J is TRBJ2-5 and V is TRBV5-1, with D maybe TRBD2 (5 bases). CDR1 and CDR2 (germline): SGHRS, YFSETQ. V was pared by 0 bases and J by 2 bases, with 8 bases between. The CDR3 consists of 14 residues. The CDR3 DNA reads TGCGCCAGCAGCTTGGGGTCGGGGCAAGAGACCCAGTACTTC. It yields the protein CASSLGSGQETQYF.

This clone came up once. This chain uses TRBV7-9 with TRBJ2-3; 8 bases line up with TRBD1. The CDR3 length is 12 residues. The V segment lost 8 bases and the J segment 10 bases; nucleotides outside the gene matches: 8. Germline lookup yields CDR1 SEHNR and CDR2 FQNEAQ (reference sequence). DNA for the CDR3: TGTGCCAGCGGCCGGGTGGACAGGGCGCAGTATTTT. Translating it yields CASGRVDRAQYF.